This record concerns one TCR beta chain sequence. In the original processing: Cell counts per sample came from amplifying reference gene primers. The data were produced by immunoSEQ multiplex PCR, yet TCRdb's version contains in-frame clones alone and is incomplete. The V and J calls and the clone size are those of that table, but D and trimming were determined from the DNA. The sample consists of about 120,000 clones, about 85% of them appearing once. The record originates from a study of blood T cell repertoires in COVID-19. Study overall: Samples taken during acute and convalescent COVID-19 were collected in the United States, Italy and Spain. PBMCs, B-cell-depleted T cells, or T cells were the source of the cDNA or gDNA that made up the material.

The origin of this receptor is a man aged 55-75 years with acute or convalescent COVID-19. Sequencing was done on a sample of peripheral blood.

This CDR3 reads CASSRQVGTGELFF. The CDR3 DNA is TGTGCCAGCAGCCGACAGGTGGGCACCGGGGAGCTGTTTTTT. The rearrangement links TRBV3-1 (or the pseudogene TRBV3-2) to TRBJ2-2; possibly TRBD1 for D (6 bases). CDR3 length equals 14 residues. The ends were cut back, 4 bases at V and 4 bases at J, with 10 bases in the middle. Germline-derived CDR1 and CDR2 are LGHDT and YNNKEL (reference sequence).